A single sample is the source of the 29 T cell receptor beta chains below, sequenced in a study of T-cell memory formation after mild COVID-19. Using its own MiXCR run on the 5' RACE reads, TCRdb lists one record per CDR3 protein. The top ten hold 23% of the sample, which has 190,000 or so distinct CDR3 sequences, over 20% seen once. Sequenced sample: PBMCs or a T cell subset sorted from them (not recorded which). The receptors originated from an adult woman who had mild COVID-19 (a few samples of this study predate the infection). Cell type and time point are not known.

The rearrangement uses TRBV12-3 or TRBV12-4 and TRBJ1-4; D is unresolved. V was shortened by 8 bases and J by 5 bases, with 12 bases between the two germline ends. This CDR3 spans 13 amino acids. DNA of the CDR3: TGTGCCAGCTCTGCCACGATGAATGAAAAACTGTTTTTT. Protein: CASSATMNEKLFF.

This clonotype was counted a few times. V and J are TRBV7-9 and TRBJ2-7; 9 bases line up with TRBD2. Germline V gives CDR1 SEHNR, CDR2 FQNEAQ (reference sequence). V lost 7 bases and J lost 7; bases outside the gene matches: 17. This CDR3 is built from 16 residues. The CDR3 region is CASIPDGLAGFDEQYF. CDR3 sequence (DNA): TGTGCCAGCATCCCAGATGGGCTAGCGGGATTCGATGAGCAGTACTTC. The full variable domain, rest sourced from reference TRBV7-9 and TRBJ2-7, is DTGVSQNPRHKITKRGQNVTFRCDPISEHNRLYWYRQTLGQGPEFLTYFQNEAQLEKSRLLSDRFSAERPKGSFSTLEIQRTEQGDSAMYLCASIPDGLAGFDEQYFGPGTRLTVT.

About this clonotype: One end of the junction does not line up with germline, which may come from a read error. The CDR3 loop reads CASSFPGQGEYEHYF. The CDR3, as DNA: TGTGCCAGCAGCTTTCCGGGACAGGGGGAATACGAGCACTACTTC. The chain combines TRBV7-9 with TRBJ2-7; 11 bases fit TRBD1. The germline CDR1 and CDR2 sequences are SEHNR and FQNEAQ (reference sequence). The CDR3 loop spans 15 amino acids.

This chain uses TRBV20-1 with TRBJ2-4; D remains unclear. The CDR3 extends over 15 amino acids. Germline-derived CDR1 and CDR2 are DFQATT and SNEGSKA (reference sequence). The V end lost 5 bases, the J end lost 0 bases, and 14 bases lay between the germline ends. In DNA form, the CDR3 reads TGCAGTGCTCCCCTACCGTGGACAGCCAAAAACATTCAGTACTTC. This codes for CSAPLPWTAKNIQYF.

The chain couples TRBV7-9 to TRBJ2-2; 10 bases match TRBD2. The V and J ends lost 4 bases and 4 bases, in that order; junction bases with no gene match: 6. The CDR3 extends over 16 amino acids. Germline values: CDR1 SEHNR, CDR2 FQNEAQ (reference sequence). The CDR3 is CASSSPSGRVTGELFF. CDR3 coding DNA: TGTGCCAGCAGCTCACCGAGCGGGAGGGTCACCGGGGAGCTGTTTTTT.

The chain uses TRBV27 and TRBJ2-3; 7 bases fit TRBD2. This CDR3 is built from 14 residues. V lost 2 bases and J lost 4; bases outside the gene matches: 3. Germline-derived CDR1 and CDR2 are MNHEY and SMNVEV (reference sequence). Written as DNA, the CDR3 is TGTGCCAGCAGTTTAAGCGGGGCCCCAGATACGCAGTATTTT. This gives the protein CASSLSGAPDTQYF.

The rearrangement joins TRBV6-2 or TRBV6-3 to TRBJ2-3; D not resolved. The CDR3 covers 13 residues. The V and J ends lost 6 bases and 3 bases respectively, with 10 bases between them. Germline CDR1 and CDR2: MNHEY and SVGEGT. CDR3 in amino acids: CASSLTETDTQYF. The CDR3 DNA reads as TGTGCCAGCAGCCTGACCGAGACAGATACGCAGTATTTT.

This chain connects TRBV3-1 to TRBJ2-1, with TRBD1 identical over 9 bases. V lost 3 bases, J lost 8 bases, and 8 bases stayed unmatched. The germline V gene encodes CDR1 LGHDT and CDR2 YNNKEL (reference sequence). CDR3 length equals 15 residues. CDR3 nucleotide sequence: TGTGCCAGCAGCCACGGACAGGGGCTTGTGGATGAGCAGTTCTTC. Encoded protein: CASSHGQGLVDEQFF.

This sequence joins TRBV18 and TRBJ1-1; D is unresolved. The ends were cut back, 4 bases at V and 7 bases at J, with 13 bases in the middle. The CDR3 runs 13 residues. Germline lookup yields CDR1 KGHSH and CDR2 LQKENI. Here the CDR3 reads CASSQPIRGEAFF. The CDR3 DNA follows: TGTGCCAGCTCACAACCGATCCGAGGTGAAGCTTTCTTT. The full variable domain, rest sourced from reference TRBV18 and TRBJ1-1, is NAGVMQNPRHLVRRRGQEARLRCSPMKGHSHVYWYRQLPEEGLKFMVYLQKENIIDESGMPKERFSAEFPKEGPSILRIQQVVRGDSAAYFCASSQPIRGEAFFGQGTRLTVV.

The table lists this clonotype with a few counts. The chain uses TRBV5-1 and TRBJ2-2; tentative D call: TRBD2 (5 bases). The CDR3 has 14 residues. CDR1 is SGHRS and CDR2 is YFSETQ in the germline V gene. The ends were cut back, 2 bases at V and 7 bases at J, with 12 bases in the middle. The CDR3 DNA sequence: TGCGCCAGCAGCTTCCGGACTGTTCTCGGGGAGCTGTTTTTT. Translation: CASSFRTVLGELFF.

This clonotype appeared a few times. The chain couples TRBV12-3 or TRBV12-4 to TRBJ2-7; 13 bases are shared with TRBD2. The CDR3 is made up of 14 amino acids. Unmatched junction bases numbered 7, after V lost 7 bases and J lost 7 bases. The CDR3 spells CASNTPGLAGEQYF. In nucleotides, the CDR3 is TGTGCCAGCAATACTCCGGGACTAGCGGGGGAGCAGTACTTC.

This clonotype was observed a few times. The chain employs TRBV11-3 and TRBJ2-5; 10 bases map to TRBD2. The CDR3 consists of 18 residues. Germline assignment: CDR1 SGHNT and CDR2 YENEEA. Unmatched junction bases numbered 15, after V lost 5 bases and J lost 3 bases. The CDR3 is CASSARTSGSLAKETQYF. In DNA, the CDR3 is TGTGCCAGCAGCGCCCGGACTAGCGGATCCCTTGCTAAAGAGACCCAGTACTTC.

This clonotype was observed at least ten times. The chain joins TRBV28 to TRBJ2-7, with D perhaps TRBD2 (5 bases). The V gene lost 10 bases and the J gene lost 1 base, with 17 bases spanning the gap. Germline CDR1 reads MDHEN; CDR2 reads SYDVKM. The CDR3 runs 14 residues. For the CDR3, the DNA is TGTGCCATCAAAACATCCGGGGAATCCTACGAGCAGTACTTC. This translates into CAIKTSGESYEQYF.

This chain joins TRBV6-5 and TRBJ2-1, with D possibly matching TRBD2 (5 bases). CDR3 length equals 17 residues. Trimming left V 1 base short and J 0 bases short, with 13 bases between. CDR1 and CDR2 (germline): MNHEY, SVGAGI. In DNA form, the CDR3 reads TGTGCCAGCAGTTACTATAGTGGAGGACGCTCCTACAATGAGCAGTTCTTC. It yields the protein CASSYYSGGRSYNEQFF.

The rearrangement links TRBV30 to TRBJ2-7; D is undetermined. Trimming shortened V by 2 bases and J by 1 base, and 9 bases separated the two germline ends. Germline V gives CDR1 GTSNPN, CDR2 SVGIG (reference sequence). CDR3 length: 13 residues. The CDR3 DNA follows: TGTGCCTGGAGTAGGGCCCGGTCCTACGAGCAGTACTTC. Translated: CAWSRARSYEQYF.

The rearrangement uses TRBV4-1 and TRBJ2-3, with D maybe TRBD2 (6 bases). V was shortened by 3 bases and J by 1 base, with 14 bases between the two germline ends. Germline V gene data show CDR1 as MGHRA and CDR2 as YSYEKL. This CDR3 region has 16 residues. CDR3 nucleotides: TGCGCCAGCAGCCAGGGGGACTCTCCCCGCACAGATACGCAGTATTTT. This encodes CASSQGDSPRTDTQYF.

The CDR3 DNA follows: TGTGCCAGCAGCTTGGAACGGGAGTACGACGAGCAGTACTTC. It encodes CASSLEREYDEQYF. The chain couples TRBV5-6 to TRBJ2-7, with a weak D call TRBD2 (6 bases). Germline assignment: CDR1 SGHDT and CDR2 YYEEEE. The CDR3 sequence is 14 residues long. V lost 0 bases, J lost 5 bases, and 12 bases lay in between.

This chain's CDR3 is CASRPGSGANVLTF. DNA for the CDR3: TGTGCCAGCAGGCCAGGCTCTGGGGCCAACGTCCTGACTTTC. This chain links TRBV7-9 with TRBJ2-6; D ambiguous. The CDR3 is 14 residues long. Germline CDR1 is SEHNR and CDR2 is FQNEAQ (reference sequence). The germline V and J ends were trimmed by 6 bases and 0 bases, with 6 bases remaining between them.

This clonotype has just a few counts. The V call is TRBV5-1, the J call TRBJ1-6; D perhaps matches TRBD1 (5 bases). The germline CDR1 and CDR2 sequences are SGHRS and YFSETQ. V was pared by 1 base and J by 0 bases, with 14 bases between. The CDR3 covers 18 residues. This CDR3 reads CASSLWQGPLSYNSPLHF. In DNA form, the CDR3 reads TGCGCCAGCAGCTTGTGGCAGGGACCGCTCTCCTATAATTCACCCCTCCACTTT.

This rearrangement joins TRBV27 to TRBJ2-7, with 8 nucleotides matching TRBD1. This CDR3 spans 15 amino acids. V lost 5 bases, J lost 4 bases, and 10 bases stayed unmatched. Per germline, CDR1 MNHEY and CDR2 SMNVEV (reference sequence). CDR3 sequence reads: CASSAPAQGVYEQYF. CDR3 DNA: TGTGCCAGCAGTGCCCCGGCACAGGGGGTATACGAGCAGTACTTC.

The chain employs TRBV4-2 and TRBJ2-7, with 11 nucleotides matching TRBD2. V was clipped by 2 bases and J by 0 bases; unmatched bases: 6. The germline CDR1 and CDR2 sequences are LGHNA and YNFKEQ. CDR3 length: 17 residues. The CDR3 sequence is CASSQRGTSGSSYEQYF. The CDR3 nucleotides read TGTGCCAGCAGCCAACGGGGGACTAGCGGCAGCTCCTACGAGCAGTACTTC.

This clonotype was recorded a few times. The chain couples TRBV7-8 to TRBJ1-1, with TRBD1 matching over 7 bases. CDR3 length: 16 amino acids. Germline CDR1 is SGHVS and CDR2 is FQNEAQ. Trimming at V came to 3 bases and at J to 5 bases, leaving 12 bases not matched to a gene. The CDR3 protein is CASSFPGQAGGTEAFF. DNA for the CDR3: TGTGCCAGCAGCTTTCCAGGACAGGCAGGTGGGACTGAAGCTTTCTTT.

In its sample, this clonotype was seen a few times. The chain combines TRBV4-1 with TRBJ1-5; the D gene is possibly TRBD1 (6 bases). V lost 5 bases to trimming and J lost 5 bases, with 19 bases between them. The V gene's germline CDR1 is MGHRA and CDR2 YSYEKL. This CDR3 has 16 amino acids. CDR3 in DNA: TGCGCCAGCAGCGTAATGTTCGGACAGAATGATCAGCCCCAGCATTTT. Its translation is CASSVMFGQNDQPQHF.

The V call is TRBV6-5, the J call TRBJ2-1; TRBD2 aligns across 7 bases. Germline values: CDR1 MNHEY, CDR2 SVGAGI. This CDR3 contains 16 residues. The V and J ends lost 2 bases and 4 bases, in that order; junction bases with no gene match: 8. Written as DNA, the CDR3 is TGTGCCAGCAGTTACAGTCAAGCGGGATGGTACAATGAGCAGTTCTTC. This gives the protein CASSYSQAGWYNEQFF.

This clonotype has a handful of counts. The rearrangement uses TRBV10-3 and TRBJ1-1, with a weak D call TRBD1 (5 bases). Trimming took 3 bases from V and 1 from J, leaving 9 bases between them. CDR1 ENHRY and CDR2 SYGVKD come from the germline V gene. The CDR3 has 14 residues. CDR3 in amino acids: CAISDAGGNTEAFF. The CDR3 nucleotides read TGTGCCATCAGTGACGCGGGGGGGAACACTGAAGCTTTCTTT.

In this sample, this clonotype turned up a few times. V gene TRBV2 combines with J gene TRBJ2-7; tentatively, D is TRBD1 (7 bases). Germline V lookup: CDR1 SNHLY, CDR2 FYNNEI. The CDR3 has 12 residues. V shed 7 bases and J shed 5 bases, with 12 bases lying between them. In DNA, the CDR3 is TGTGCCAGCACTGACAGGGAGGACGAGCAGTACTTC. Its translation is CASTDREDEQYF.

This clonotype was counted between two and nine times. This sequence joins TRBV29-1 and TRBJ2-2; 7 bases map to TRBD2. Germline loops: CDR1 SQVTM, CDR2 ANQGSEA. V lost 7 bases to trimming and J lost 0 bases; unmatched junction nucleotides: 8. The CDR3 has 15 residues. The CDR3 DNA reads TGCAGCGCAGTACGGGGGGACGCGAACACCGGGGAGCTGTTTTTT. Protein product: CSAVRGDANTGELFF.

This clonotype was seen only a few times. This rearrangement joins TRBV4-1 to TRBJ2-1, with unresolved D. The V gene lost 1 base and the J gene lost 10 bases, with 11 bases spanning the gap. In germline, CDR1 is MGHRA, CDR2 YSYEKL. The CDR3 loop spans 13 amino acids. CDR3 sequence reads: CASSQGANSEQFF. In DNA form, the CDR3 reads TGCGCCAGCAGCCAAGGAGCGAACTCCGAGCAGTTCTTC.

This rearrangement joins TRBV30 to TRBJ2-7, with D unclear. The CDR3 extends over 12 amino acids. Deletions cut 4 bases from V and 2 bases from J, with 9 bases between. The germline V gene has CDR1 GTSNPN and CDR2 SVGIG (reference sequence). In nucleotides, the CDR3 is TGTGCCTGGAATGACGGAGCCTACGAGCAGTACTTC. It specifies CAWNDGAYEQYF. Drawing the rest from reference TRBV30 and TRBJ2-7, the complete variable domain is SQTIHQWPATLVQPVGSPLSLECTVEGTSNPNLYWYRQAAGRGLQLLFYSVGIGQISSEVPQNLSASRPQDRQFILSSKKLLLSDSGFYLCAWNDGAYEQYFGPGTRLTVT.